The present T cell receptor (beta chain) was sequenced within a study of blood T cells in healthy people across ages. Findings and caveats of the study: Long-lived donors had more naive CD4+ cells and higher diversity than aged donors. One million T cells yielded diversity estimates that were considered underestimates.

A second PCR of 7 to 11 cycles used a sample-barcoded 5' primer and a J-beta primer mix. One entry per CDR3 protein, called by TCRdb with MiXCR from the 5' RACE reads. The repertoire holds 1.5 million to 1.9 million distinct CDR3 sequences, with approximately 43% as singletons. This clonotype was observed a few times. The antigen remains undetermined. Healthy Russian Caucasian donors spanned ages roughly 6 to 100 years. Investigators took roughly 9.5 milliliters of peripheral blood from every donor. The TCR originated in a woman under 30 in good health. Sequences were obtained from blood.

Here the CDR3 DNA reads TGTGCCAGCAGTTACGGAGGGGGCCACAACAATGAGCAGTTCTTC. It yields the protein CASSYGGGHNNEQFF. The V gene is TRBV6-5, the J gene TRBJ2-1, with a tentative D call TRBD1 (7 bases). Germline CDR1 and CDR2: MNHEY and SVGAGI. Trimming left V 2 bases short and J 5 bases short, with 13 bases between. CDR3 length: 15 residues.